This T cell receptor (beta chain) appears in the sequencing data of a study of blood T cell repertoires in COVID-19. About the study: From the United States, Italy and Spain came samples of acute and convalescent COVID-19.

Enrolled during active infection, Seattle patients were then followed longitudinally. Germline V lookup: CDR1 SGHNT, CDR2 YYREEE (reference sequence). CDR3 length: 16 residues. The trim removed 4 bases at V and 2 bases at J, leaving 7 bases unmatched. TCRdb's copy holds only in-frame clones and misses some; the assay was immunoSEQ multiplex PCR. The table shows fewer than 65,000 clones, with roughly nine tenths occurring only once. The V gene is TRBV5-4, the J gene TRBJ2-5; 11 bases agree with TRBD1. The sequenced material came from peripheral blood. The clonotype was recovered from a woman aged 60-75 years with COVID-19, enrolled during active disease. DNA of the CDR3: TGTGCCAGCAGCCCCGGGACAGGGGGTGGGCAAGAGACCCAGTACTTC. Its protein is CASSPGTGGGQETQYF.